A selection of T cell receptor beta chains follows, all from one sample in a study of regulatory T cells in long-lasting Graves disease. TCRdb reprocessed the multiplex PCR reads with MiXCR, giving one entry per CDR3 protein. The profile shows about 450,000 distinct CDR3 sequences, about a quarter of them singletons. Source: peripheral blood mononuclear cells (PBMCs), taken when the disease was refractory, from a patient treated with antithyroid drugs. Receptor source: a female donor with Graves disease. The conserved cysteine and the conserved F or W are not part of the CDR3 here. Each record gives: V gene, CDR3 protein.

v_call: TRBV27
cdr3_aa: ASSFTGDNAPLH

v_call: TRBV6-1
cdr3_aa: ASSQHGAAKNIQY

v_call: TRBV28
cdr3_aa: ASSLGTGRDGYGYT

v_call: TRBV6-9
cdr3_aa: ASSSGQGVYNEQF

v_call: TRBV28
cdr3_aa: ASSSSGQGKRSYEQY

v_call: TRBV28
cdr3_aa: ASSLSRTYSNQPQH

v_call: TRBV5-1
cdr3_aa: ASSLDGSDYGYT

v_call: TRBV15
cdr3_aa: ATSRDLGQGYT

v_call: TRBV6-2/TRBV6-3
cdr3_aa: ASSAPSYNEQF

v_call: TRBV6-1
cdr3_aa: ATQWGEAEAF

v_call: TRBV13
cdr3_aa: ASSSGGRNTEAF

v_call: TRBV7-8
cdr3_aa: ASSLGTGIRSNQPQH

v_call: TRBV27
cdr3_aa: ASSVTGTALYEQY

v_call: TRBV28
cdr3_aa: ASSSGTGSWSYT

v_call: TRBV7-2
cdr3_aa: ASSRRAGAPATQY

v_call: TRBV6-1
cdr3_aa: ASSEAGGGWDGYT

v_call: TRBV3-1
cdr3_aa: ASGRTDEQY

v_call: TRBV12-3/TRBV12-4
cdr3_aa: ASSFGGAGNTIY

v_call: TRBV29-1
cdr3_aa: SAKTGTGSEQY

v_call: TRBV29-1
cdr3_aa: SVDLHSTEAF

v_call: TRBV6-1
cdr3_aa: ASSSKREPDTQY

v_call: TRBV7-2
cdr3_aa: ASSLGRVRFTEAF

v_call: TRBV12-3/TRBV12-4
cdr3_aa: ASSLGQGVQPQH

v_call: TRBV19
cdr3_aa: ASSIPRQGASGANVLT

v_call: TRBV5-8
cdr3_aa: ASSLGARGTNTEAF

v_call: TRBV6-5
cdr3_aa: ASSYSWTDQYYT

v_call: TRBV6-9
cdr3_aa: ASSYPKTGGTNTEAF

v_call: TRBV7-9
cdr3_aa: ASRTGQINEKLF

v_call: TRBV2
cdr3_aa: ATRTGATLHTQY

v_call: TRBV18
cdr3_aa: ASSLQGWSTELF

v_call: TRBV6-1
cdr3_aa: AGSRTQGGGEKLF

v_call: TRBV7-3
cdr3_aa: ASSPQGAGSEAF